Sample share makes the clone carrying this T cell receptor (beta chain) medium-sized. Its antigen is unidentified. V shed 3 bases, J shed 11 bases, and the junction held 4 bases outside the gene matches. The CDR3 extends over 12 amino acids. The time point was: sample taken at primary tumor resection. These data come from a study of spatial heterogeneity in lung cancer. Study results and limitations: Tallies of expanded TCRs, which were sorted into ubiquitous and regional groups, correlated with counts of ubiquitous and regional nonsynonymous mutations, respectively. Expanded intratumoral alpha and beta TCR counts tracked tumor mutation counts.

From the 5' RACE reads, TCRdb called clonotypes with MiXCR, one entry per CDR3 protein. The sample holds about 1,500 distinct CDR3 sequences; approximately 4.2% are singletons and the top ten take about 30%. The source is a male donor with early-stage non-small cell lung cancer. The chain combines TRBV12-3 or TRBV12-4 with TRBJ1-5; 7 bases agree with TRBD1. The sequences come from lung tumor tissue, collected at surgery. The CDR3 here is CASSLVQGTQHF. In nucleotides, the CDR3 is TGTGCCAGCAGTTTGGTACAGGGGACCCAGCATTTT.